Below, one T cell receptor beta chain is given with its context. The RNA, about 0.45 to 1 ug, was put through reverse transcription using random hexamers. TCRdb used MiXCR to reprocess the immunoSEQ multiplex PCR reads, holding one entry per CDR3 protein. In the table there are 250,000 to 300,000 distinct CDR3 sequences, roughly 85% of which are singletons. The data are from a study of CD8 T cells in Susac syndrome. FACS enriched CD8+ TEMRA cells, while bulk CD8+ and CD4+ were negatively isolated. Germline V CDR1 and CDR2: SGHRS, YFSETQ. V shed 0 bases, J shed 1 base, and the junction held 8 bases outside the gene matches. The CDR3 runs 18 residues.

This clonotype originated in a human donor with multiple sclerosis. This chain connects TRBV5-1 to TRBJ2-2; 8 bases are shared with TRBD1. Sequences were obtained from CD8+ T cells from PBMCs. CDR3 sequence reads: CASSLEGPGGLNTGELFF. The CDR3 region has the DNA TGCGCCAGCAGCTTGGAGGGGCCAGGGGGCCTGAACACCGGGGAGCTGTTTTTT. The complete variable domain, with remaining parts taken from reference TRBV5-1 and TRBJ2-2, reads KAGVTQTPRYLIKTRGQQVTLSCSPISGHRSVSWYQQTPGQGLQFLFEYFSETQRNKGNFPGRFSGRQFSNSRSEMNVSTLELGDSALYLCASSLEGPGGLNTGELFFGEGSRLTVL.